These 5 T cell receptor beta chains were all obtained from the same sample, sequenced in a study of response to subunit inactivated influenza vaccine. TCRdb re-called the RT-PCR reads through MiXCR, storing one row per CDR3 protein. The table has about 540,000 distinct CDR3 sequences, around a quarter seen once. This sample was also put to use in a study of T cells expressing NK-cell markers. That report adds: Researchers built TCR beta cDNA using 5'RACE template switching with UMIs.

The sequenced sample was CD4+ T cells sorted from PBMCs, obtained 11 to 12 days after vaccination. The receptors shown here come from a man aged 50 or older who received an inactivated influenza vaccine.

This chain uses TRBV5-5 with TRBJ2-5; 7 positions agree with TRBD1. CDR1 and CDR2 (germline): SGHKS, YYEKEE (reference sequence). The CDR3 totals 15 residues. The V segment lost 1 base and the J segment 1 base; nucleotides outside the gene matches: 4. The CDR3 loop is CASSLRQGPQETQYF. CDR3 bases: TGTGCCAGCAGCTTGCGACAGGGACCCCAAGAGACCCAGTACTTC.

This clonotype was seen repeatedly, ten times or more. The V gene is TRBV27, the J gene TRBJ2-2; D gene ambiguous. V was pared by 2 bases and J by 2 bases, with 12 bases between. Germline values: CDR1 MNHEY, CDR2 SMNVEV (reference sequence). This CDR3 has 16 residues. CDR3 in DNA: TGTGCCAGCAGTTTAAGTCTCCGGCCTAACACCGGGGAGCTGTTTTTT. Residues: CASSLSLRPNTGELFF.

This clonotype has at least ten counts. The gene calls are TRBV5-5 and TRBJ2-3; 8 bases are a match to TRBD1. The CDR3 sequence is 15 residues long. V lost 1 base, J lost 1 base, and 2 bases stayed unmatched. CDR1 and CDR2 (germline): SGHKS, YYEKEE (reference sequence). Here the CDR3 DNA reads TGTGCCAGCAGCTTGATGGGACAGGGCACAGATACGCAGTATTTT. Amino acid sequence: CASSLMGQGTDTQYF.

The chain is built from TRBV13 and TRBJ2-3; D uncertain. The CDR3 runs 13 residues. Germline loops: CDR1 PRHDT, CDR2 FYEKMQ (reference sequence). V gave up 4 bases and J gave up 5 bases, with 10 bases separating them. CDR3 residues: CASSSLPLDTQYF. The CDR3, as DNA: TGTGCCAGCAGCTCCCTTCCCCTAGATACGCAGTATTTT. The full variable domain, completed using reference TRBV13 and TRBJ2-3, is AAGVIQSPRHLIKEKRETATLKCYPIPRHDTVYWYQQGPGQDPQFLISFYEKMQSDKGSIPDRFSAQQFSDYHSELNMSSLELGDSALYFCASSSLPLDTQYFGPGTRLTVL.

This clonotype occurred a few times. The V call is TRBV19, the J call TRBJ2-4; D ambiguous. V was cut by 7 bases and J by 6 bases, with 13 bases left in between. The CDR3 consists of 13 residues. Per germline, CDR1 LNHDA and CDR2 SQIVND (reference sequence). CDR3 in DNA: TGTGCCAGTACCGCGACACCACCAAACATTCAGTACTTC. It specifies CASTATPPNIQYF.